A selection of T cell receptor beta chains follows, all from one sample in a study of T cells in Graves' hyperthyroidism and ophthalmopathy. TCRdb recomputed calls from the multiplex PCR reads with MiXCR, one row per CDR3 protein. The sample includes about 200,000 distinct CDR3 sequences, around 17% of them seen just once. Sequences were obtained from blood. All receptors come from a woman between 50 and 59 years old with Graves' hyperthyroidism. The CDR3 runs from the conserved cysteine through the conserved F or W. Each record gives: D gene, clone size, V gene, J gene, CDR3 DNA, CDR3 protein. The D gene is left open where the match is weak. Rows give clone size only sometimes, using once, few, many, or a class for an expanded clone.

d_call: TRBD1
clone_size: many
v_call: TRBV11-2
j_call: TRBJ2-1
cdr3_nt: TGTGCCAGCAGCTTACACCGGGACAGCTATGCGGAGCAGTTCTTC
cdr3_aa: CASSLHRDSYAEQFF

d_call: NA
clone_size: NA
v_call: TRBV5-8
j_call: TRBJ1-5
cdr3_nt: TGTGCCAGCAGCTATTACAGGGTGCCCGAGAATCAGCCCCAGCATTTT
cdr3_aa: CASSYYRVPENQPQHF

d_call: TRBD2
clone_size: many
v_call: TRBV2
j_call: TRBJ2-1
cdr3_nt: TGTGCCAGCATTCGGGAGGGGGGCTCCTACAATGAGCAGTTCTTC
cdr3_aa: CASIREGGSYNEQFF

d_call: NA
clone_size: few
v_call: TRBV2
j_call: TRBJ2-1
cdr3_nt: TGTGCCAGCAGTGGAACAGGGTACGATGAGCAGTTCTTC
cdr3_aa: CASSGTGYDEQFF

d_call: TRBD2
clone_size: NA
v_call: TRBV20-1
j_call: TRBJ2-7
cdr3_nt: TGCAGTGCAAGAAGCGGGAGTACTAATTACGAGCAGTACTTC
cdr3_aa: CSARSGSTNYEQYF

d_call: TRBD2
clone_size: NA
v_call: TRBV19
j_call: TRBJ2-1
cdr3_nt: TGTGCCAGTAGGTCTAGCGGGAGGGCCGATGAGCAGTTCTTC
cdr3_aa: CASRSSGRADEQFF

d_call: NA
clone_size: many
v_call: TRBV9
j_call: TRBJ1-2
cdr3_nt: TGTGCCAGCAGCGTAGAGGACAGAAATTATGGCTACACCTTC
cdr3_aa: CASSVEDRNYGYTF

d_call: NA
clone_size: many
v_call: TRBV11-1
j_call: TRBJ1-2
cdr3_nt: TGTGCCAGCAGCCTCACGGGAGGTGACTATGGCTACACCTTC
cdr3_aa: CASSLTGGDYGYTF

d_call: NA
clone_size: many
v_call: TRBV27
j_call: TRBJ1-2
cdr3_nt: TGTGCCAGCAGTTATACAGGCGGCGGCTATGGCTACACCTTC
cdr3_aa: CASSYTGGGYGYTF

d_call: NA
clone_size: many
v_call: TRBV4-1
j_call: TRBJ2-5
cdr3_nt: TGCGCCAGCAGCCAAGCAGGGGAGGGGGGAGAGACCCAGTACTTC
cdr3_aa: CASSQAGEGGETQYF

d_call: TRBD2
clone_size: many
v_call: TRBV20-1
j_call: TRBJ2-1
cdr3_nt: TGCAGTGCCGGGGGGAGGGCGGGCTCCTACAATGAGCAGTTCTTC
cdr3_aa: CSAGGRAGSYNEQFF

d_call: NA
clone_size: NA
v_call: TRBV11-2
j_call: TRBJ2-3
cdr3_nt: TGTGCCAGCAGCTCCGCCCTGGGGGCAGATACGCAGTATTTT
cdr3_aa: CASSSALGADTQYF

d_call: NA
clone_size: NA
v_call: TRBV19
j_call: TRBJ1-5
cdr3_nt: TGTGCCAGTAGTATGCCCCGCCCGGGTCAGCCCCAGCATTTT
cdr3_aa: CASSMPRPGQPQHF

d_call: NA
clone_size: NA
v_call: TRBV24-1
j_call: TRBJ2-5
cdr3_nt: TGTGCCACCAGTCGCGAGACCCAGTACTTC
cdr3_aa: CATSRETQYF

d_call: NA
clone_size: NA
v_call: TRBV19
j_call: TRBJ1-2
cdr3_nt: TGTGCCACCAGTAGGGGCCAGGGGACGTATGGCTACACCTTC
cdr3_aa: CATSRGQGTYGYTF

d_call: TRBD1
clone_size: many
v_call: TRBV27
j_call: TRBJ2-7
cdr3_nt: TGTGCCAGCAGTTTACAGGGACAGGGTTCCTACGAGCAGTACTTC
cdr3_aa: CASSLQGQGSYEQYF

d_call: TRBD2
clone_size: many
v_call: TRBV7-3
j_call: TRBJ2-7
cdr3_nt: TGTGCCAGCAGCATCCAAGCGGGATCCCCCTACGAGCAGTACTTC
cdr3_aa: CASSIQAGSPYEQYF

d_call: NA
clone_size: many
v_call: TRBV11-1
j_call: TRBJ2-7
cdr3_nt: TGTGCCAGCAGCTTAGTCCAATCCTACGAGCAGTACTTC
cdr3_aa: CASSLVQSYEQYF

d_call: TRBD2
clone_size: NA
v_call: TRBV25-1
j_call: TRBJ2-5
cdr3_nt: TGTGCCAGCAGTCCCGGGACTAGCGTTACGTACCAAGAGACCCAGTACTTC
cdr3_aa: CASSPGTSVTYQETQYF

d_call: NA
clone_size: many
v_call: TRBV20-1
j_call: TRBJ2-7
cdr3_nt: TGCAGTGCTAGAGTGGCGGAGAGCTCCTACGAGCAGTACTTC
cdr3_aa: CSARVAESSYEQYF

d_call: TRBD1
clone_size: few
v_call: TRBV29-1
j_call: TRBJ2-2
cdr3_nt: TGCAGCGTGGAACCGGGACAGGGGGCTGTCGGGGAGCTGTTTTTT
cdr3_aa: CSVEPGQGAVGELFF

d_call: NA
clone_size: many
v_call: TRBV28
j_call: TRBJ2-3
cdr3_nt: TGTGCCAGCAGTCCCTTTTCCGGGAGCACTAGCACAGATACGCAGTATTTT
cdr3_aa: CASSPFSGSTSTDTQYF

d_call: NA
clone_size: many
v_call: TRBV6-2/TRBV6-3
j_call: TRBJ2-1
cdr3_nt: TGTGCCACCTTGGGGGAAAGCTCCTACAATGAGCAGTTCTTC
cdr3_aa: CATLGESSYNEQFF

d_call: NA
clone_size: many
v_call: TRBV6-1
j_call: TRBJ1-2
cdr3_nt: TGTGCCAGCAGTGAAAATCCAGGGATGCGGGGCTACACCTTC
cdr3_aa: CASSENPGMRGYTF

d_call: NA
clone_size: many
v_call: TRBV11-3
j_call: TRBJ1-1
cdr3_nt: TGTGCCAGCAGCTTATCGCCAGACACTGAAGCTTTCTTT
cdr3_aa: CASSLSPDTEAFF

d_call: TRBD2
clone_size: NA
v_call: TRBV6-2/TRBV6-3
j_call: TRBJ2-1
cdr3_nt: TGTGCCAGCAGTTACTCTGGGCTAGCGGGAGGGCCGTCCTACAATGAGCAGTTCTTC
cdr3_aa: CASSYSGLAGGPSYNEQFF

d_call: TRBD1
clone_size: NA
v_call: TRBV5-1
j_call: TRBJ2-1
cdr3_nt: TGCGCCAGCAGCTCCGCAGGGGGCAGTTACAATGAGCAGTTCTTC
cdr3_aa: CASSSAGGSYNEQFF

d_call: NA
clone_size: many
v_call: TRBV20-1
j_call: TRBJ2-1
cdr3_nt: TGCAGTGCTAGACCGAGACAGTCTCCCTACAATGAGCAGTTCTTC
cdr3_aa: CSARPRQSPYNEQFF

d_call: NA
clone_size: many
v_call: TRBV3-1
j_call: TRBJ2-2
cdr3_nt: TGTGCCAGCAGCCTGGACGGGGAGCTGTTTTTT
cdr3_aa: CASSLDGELFF

d_call: NA
clone_size: NA
v_call: TRBV20-1
j_call: TRBJ1-6
cdr3_nt: TGCAGTGCTAAAAGAGCTACTAGCTCCTATAATTCACCCCTCCACTTT
cdr3_aa: CSAKRATSSYNSPLHF

d_call: NA
clone_size: once
v_call: TRBV5-1
j_call: TRBJ2-1
cdr3_nt: TGCGCCAGCAGCTTGGGGTTTGAGCAGTTCTTC
cdr3_aa: CASSLGFEQFF

d_call: NA
clone_size: many
v_call: TRBV27
j_call: TRBJ2-7
cdr3_nt: TGTGCCAGCTCAGGGGGGATCTACGAGCAGTACTTC
cdr3_aa: CASSGGIYEQYF

d_call: TRBD2
clone_size: few
v_call: TRBV7-2
j_call: TRBJ2-2
cdr3_nt: TGTGCCAGCAGCCTATCACTAGCGGGAGTCCCCGGGGAGCTGTTTTTT
cdr3_aa: CASSLSLAGVPGELFF